Included here is one T cell receptor beta chain sequence, with context. Its specificity is not known. This sample was taken from a study of cytomegalovirus exposure and HLA in healthy donors. Looking at the study overall: Most genotyped donors, 75% to 85% of 398, had Caucasian-associated genetic ancestry. The study, taken as a whole, reports: In a later analysis, HLA-associated TCR beta chains were more clonally expanded than equally common others.

The PCR ran on 60 Vbeta and 13 Jbeta primers. Clones were sequenced by immunoSEQ multiplex PCR, and TCRdb holds only the in-frame ones, with some missing. The profile covers roughly 150,000 clones, with 60% to 80% appearing a single time and under 0.8% taken by the ten largest. Likely unrecorded immune exposures existed in these nominally healthy donors. The source material was PBMCs. The origin of this receptor is a male donor in good health and CMV-seronegative.

The CDR3 nucleotides read TGTGCCAGCACCCTAGGACAGGGTATTTCCACAGATACGCAGTATTTT. Its translation: CASTLGQGISTDTQYF. The chain is built from TRBV9 and TRBJ2-3, with 8 nucleotides matching TRBD1. The V gene end was trimmed by 6 bases and the J gene end by 2 bases; junction bases not matched to a gene: 11. The germline V gene has CDR1 SGDLS and CDR2 YYNGEE. The CDR3 consists of 16 residues.